This T cell receptor (beta chain) came from a study of blood T cell repertoires in COVID-19. Participant ages covered about 18 to 100 years across approximately 25 US areas. Grouping used clinical history reported by participants in a survey and questionnaire. All recovered Cohort 3 donors got two negative PCRs, got clearance, or saw symptom resolution. Clones were read by immunoSEQ multiplex PCR, and TCRdb kept only the in-frame ones, dropping some. Among roughly 170,000 clones, roughly 84% were seen once, and the ten largest hold 15% to 20%. The ends were cut back, 5 bases at V and 6 bases at J, with 14 bases in the middle. There are 13 residues in the CDR3. From germline, CDR1 is LNHDA and CDR2 SQIVND (reference sequence).

The V gene is TRBV19, the J gene TRBJ2-7; a weak D match, TRBD2 (7 bases). This clonotype was obtained from a man between 60 and 75 years old who had recovered from COVID-19. The sequenced sample consisted of PBMCs or T cells enriched from blood (not recorded which). CDR3 nucleotide sequence: TGTGCCAGTAGTGTGAGGGGGGGTGCCGAGCAGTACTTC. Translating gives CASSVRGGAEQYF.